This entry describes one TCR beta chain. The CDR3 contains 15 residues. Germline CDR1 and CDR2: MNHNY and SVGAGI (reference sequence). Unmatched junction bases numbered 8, after V lost 8 bases and J lost 4 bases. The data were obtained in a study of blood T cell repertoires in COVID-19. About the study: Some COVID-19 samples were acute and others convalescent; all came from the United States, Italy and Spain. Sample material is recorded as cDNA or gDNA derived from T cells, B-cell-depleted T cells, or PBMCs.

The repertoire was sequenced with immunoSEQ multiplex PCR; TCRdb's copy has only in-frame clones and lacks some. Of tens of thousands of clones in the sample, roughly four fifths are singletons; the top ten hold around 9.7%. The J gene is TRBJ2-2, the V gene TRBV6-6; 9 positions agree with TRBD2. The clonotype was recovered from a human donor in a cohort sampled during active COVID-19. The sequencing sample was made of peripheral blood. CDR3 amino acids: CASLGLAGSTGELFF. For the CDR3, the DNA is TGTGCCAGCCTGGGTCTAGCGGGGAGCACCGGGGAGCTGTTTTTT.